The next 26 T cell receptor beta chains were all read from a single sample in a study of blood T cells in healthy people across ages. A second PCR of 7 to 11 cycles used a sample-barcoded 5' primer and a J-beta primer mix. TCRdb called the 5' RACE reads again in MiXCR, with one record for every CDR3 protein. The profile shows about 1,400,000 distinct CDR3 sequences, around 42% of them singletons. Sequenced material: blood. The receptors were gathered from a woman under 30 in good health.

Worth noting for this clonotype: A read error is possible here, since a much larger clone lies one base away. The chain is built from TRBV10-3 and TRBJ2-5; perhaps TRBD1 as D (6 bases). The CDR3 extends over 13 amino acids. CDR1 and CDR2 from the germline V gene are ENHRY and SYGVKD. The CDR3 sequence is CAISQGWGETRYF. CDR3 bases: TGTGCCATCAGTCAGGGGTGGGGAGAGACCCGGTACTTC.

V and J are TRBV12-3 or TRBV12-4 and TRBJ2-4, with 9 bases matching TRBD2. The end of the DNA fits TRBJ2-7 better, so the J call may be wrong. The CDR3 is made up of 14 amino acids. The CDR3 is CASSLGGGAFEQYF. In nucleotides, the CDR3 is TGTGCCAGCAGTTTGGGCGGGGGGGCCTTCGAGCAGTACTTC.

J is TRBJ2-1 and V is TRBV6-1, with 8 bases fitting TRBD2. This CDR3 spans 17 amino acids. Germline lookup yields CDR1 MNHNS and CDR2 SASEGT. V dropped 0 bases and J dropped 0; count of bases not matched to a gene: 4. Here the CDR3 DNA reads TGTGCCAGCAGTGAAGCGCGGAGCGGGAGCTCCTACAATGAGCAGTTCTTC. Protein: CASSEARSGSSYNEQFF.

CDR3 residues: CTGQGCFNEKLFF. The CDR3 bases are TGTACCGGACAGGGGTGCTTTAATGAAAAACTGTTTTTT. The chain combines TRBV6-1 with TRBJ1-4; TRBD1 matches 9 bases. This CDR3 contains 13 residues. The germline CDR1 and CDR2 sequences are MNHNS and SASEGT.

Only a few counts were recorded for this clonotype. V usage is TRBV28 and J usage is TRBJ2-5, with 8 bases aligning to TRBD1. J was trimmed by 4 bases and V by 1 base; bases with no gene match: 11. Germline V CDR1 and CDR2: MDHEN, SYDVKM. This CDR3 contains 17 residues. The CDR3: CASSLSDGQGIRETQYF. CDR3 nucleotides: TGTGCCAGCAGTTTATCTGACGGACAGGGAATTCGAGAGACCCAGTACTTC.

This clonotype appeared a few times. V and J are TRBV3-1 and TRBJ2-4, with D possibly matching TRBD2 (6 bases). The J call is doubtful: the DNA matches TRBJ2-7 better. Germline V gene sequence: CDR1 LGHDT, CDR2 YNNKEL (reference sequence). The CDR3 spans 14 residues. The CDR3 DNA follows: TGTGCCAGCAGCCCCCACACGGGGGAGTACGAGCAGTACTTC. It encodes CASSPHTGEYEQYF.

This clonotype has a single count. The chain is built from TRBV27 and TRBJ2-2; 11 bases are a match to TRBD2. In germline, CDR1 is MNHEY, CDR2 SMNVEV (reference sequence). This CDR3 spans 17 amino acids. Trimming at V came to 4 bases and at J to 6 bases, leaving 10 bases not matched to a gene. CDR3 nucleotide sequence: TGTGCCAGCAGTTCTCCCAATAGCGGGAGGGCGCCCGGGGAGCTGTTTTTT. It encodes CASSSPNSGRAPGELFF.

This clonotype was seen a few times. The CDR3 protein is CAISSGPSYEQYF. The CDR3 coding sequence is TGTGCCATCTCGAGCGGGCCCTCCTACGAGCAGTACTTC. The chain recombines TRBV10-3 with TRBJ2-7; D might be TRBD2 (6 bases). Germline CDR1 reads ENHRY; CDR2 reads SYGVKD. CDR3 size: 13 residues. Trimming shortened V by 8 bases and J by 0 bases, and 11 bases separated the two germline ends.

The V call is TRBV11-2, the J call TRBJ2-1; 8 bases agree with TRBD2. The germline gives CDR1 SGHAT, CDR2 FQNNGV. With 1 base clipped from V and 0 bases from J, the junction kept 11 bases outside the gene matches. CDR3 length equals 19 residues. The CDR3, as DNA: TGTGCCAGCAGCTTAGGAACGGGGGGGACTAGAGGCTCCTACAATGAGCAGTTCTTC. Translated, it gives CASSLGTGGTRGSYNEQFF.

J is TRBJ2-4 and V is TRBV5-6, with a possible D match to TRBD2 (5 bases). Near its end, the DNA agrees better with TRBJ2-1, so the J call may be wrong. CDR1 is SGHDT and CDR2 is YYEEEE in the germline V gene. CDR3 length: 15 amino acids. The CDR3 coding sequence is TGTGCCAGCAGCTTAAGCGGTCTAGCCAAAAACATTCAGTTCTTC. It codes for CASSLSGLAKNIQFF.

The chain carries TRBV4-1 and TRBJ2-7; TRBD2 aligns across 10 bases. The J call may be wrong; the DNA end is better matched by TRBJ2-5. Germline values: CDR1 MGHRA, CDR2 YSYEKL. The CDR3 loop spans 15 amino acids. DNA for the CDR3: TGCGCCAGCAACCACTTTAGCGGGAGGATGGAGACCCAGTACTTC. Its protein product is CASNHFSGRMETQYF.

This clonotype appeared a few times. The CDR3 reads CASSEGGEAFF. The CDR3 nucleotides read TGTGCCAGCAGTGAAGGAGGTGAAGCTTTCTTT. V gene TRBV25-1 combines with J gene TRBJ1-1, with D unresolved. The CDR3 sequence is 11 residues long. CDR1 and CDR2 (germline): MGHDK, SYGVNS. Trimming pared 2 bases from V and 7 bases from J, leaving 5 bases between.

This clonotype was observed at least ten times. This rearrangement joins TRBV7-9 to TRBJ2-7, with 7 bases that match TRBD1. Unmatched junction bases numbered 11, after V lost 6 bases and J lost 3 bases. The CDR3 contains 15 residues. Germline-derived CDR1 and CDR2 are SEHNR and FQNEAQ (reference sequence). The CDR3 DNA reads TGTGCCAGCAGTGATTTGAACAGGGGAAACTACGAGCAGTACTTC. Its protein product is CASSDLNRGNYEQYF.

The V gene is TRBV25-1, the J gene TRBJ1-1; no firm D call. V lost 3 bases, J lost 0 bases, and 8 bases lay in between. The CDR3 totals 14 residues. Germline lookup yields CDR1 MGHDK and CDR2 SYGVNS. The CDR3 loop is CASSDQQMNTEAFF. The CDR3 coding sequence is TGTGCCAGCAGTGACCAGCAAATGAACACTGAAGCTTTCTTT.

The chain couples TRBV9 to TRBJ2-3; tentative D call: TRBD2 (6 bases). CDR1 is SGDLS and CDR2 is YYNGEE in the germline V gene. CDR3 length equals 15 residues. Trimming took off 4 bases at V and 2 bases at J, with 14 bases between the two ends. CDR3 sequence: CASSSSGHNTDTQYF. The CDR3 DNA sequence: TGTGCCAGCAGCTCCAGCGGGCACAACACAGATACGCAGTATTTT.

This clonotype occurred a few times. V gene TRBV12-3 or TRBV12-4 combines with J gene TRBJ2-3, with 10 bases that match TRBD2. The CDR3 is made up of 15 amino acids. V gave up 5 bases and J gave up 2 bases; unmatched junction bases: 4. CDR3 coding DNA: TGTGCCAGCAGTACCGGGACTAGCGCCACAGATACGCAGTATTTT. It yields the protein CASSTGTSATDTQYF.

V is TRBV19 and J is TRBJ1-1; no firm D call. The CDR3 contains 12 residues. Germline CDR1 is LNHDA and CDR2 is SQIVND (reference sequence). V was trimmed by 7 bases and J by 10 bases, leaving 16 bases between them. This CDR3 reads CASTTYASTAFF. As DNA, the CDR3 is TGTGCCAGTACCACATACGCGTCGACAGCTTTCTTT.

This chain joins TRBV24-1 and TRBJ1-2; 7 nucleotides line up with TRBD1. Germline assignment: CDR1 KGHDR and CDR2 SFDVKD. V shed 2 bases, J shed 0 bases, and the junction held 11 bases outside the gene matches. There are 18 residues in the CDR3. The CDR3 loop is CATSDWGQSGSSNYGYTF. The CDR3 nucleotides read TGTGCCACCAGTGATTGGGGACAGAGTGGGTCATCTAACTATGGCTACACCTTC.

This chain links TRBV5-1 with TRBJ1-4; tentative D call: TRBD1 (6 bases). V was trimmed by 5 bases and J by 1 base, leaving 18 bases between them. Per germline, CDR1 SGHRS and CDR2 YFSETQ. CDR3 length equals 17 residues. CDR3 loop: CASRRGIGGQTNEKLFF. CDR3 in DNA: TGCGCCAGCAGGCGAGGGATAGGGGGACAAACTAATGAAAAACTGTTTTTT.

The chain recombines TRBV20-1 with TRBJ2-5, with D perhaps TRBD1 (7 bases). The CDR3 has 14 amino acids. Germline loops: CDR1 DFQATT, CDR2 SNEGSKA (reference sequence). V was trimmed by 2 bases and J by 3 bases, leaving 13 bases between them. The CDR3 bases are TGCAGTGCTAGACCCCAGGGGGGAAAAGAGACCCAGTACTTC. It is translated as CSARPQGGKETQYF.

The chain is built from TRBV28 and TRBJ2-3, with D maybe TRBD2 (13 bases). Trimming cost V 6 bases and J 8 bases, with 30 bases left between them. The CDR3 loop spans 18 amino acids. The germline V gene has CDR1 MDHEN and CDR2 SYDVKM. The CDR3 loop reads CASRGQGATSGGAGTQYF. CDR3 sequence (DNA): TGTGCCAGCAGGGGACAGGGGGCAACTAGCGGGGGGGCCGGTACGCAGTATTTT. The full variable domain, completed using reference TRBV28 and TRBJ2-3, is DVKVTQSSRYLVKRTGEKVFLECVQDMDHENMFWYRQDPGLGLRLIYFSYDVKMKEKGDIPEGYSVSREKKERFSLILESASTNQTSMYLCASRGQGATSGGAGTQYFGPGTRLTVL.

The J gene is TRBJ1-6, the V gene TRBV27; D possibly corresponds to TRBD1 (5 bases). The germline V gene has CDR1 MNHEY and CDR2 SMNVEV (reference sequence). Trimming cost V 8 bases and J 14 bases, with 19 bases left between them. The CDR3 consists of 13 residues. The CDR3 DNA is TGTGCCAGCGGGGCGGGACTCGGATTATCCCTCCACTTT. Its translation is CASGAGLGLSLHF.

The chain employs TRBV2 and TRBJ2-7; D is undetermined. The better agreement between TRBJ2-5 and the DNA end casts doubt on the J call. CDR3 length: 14 residues. CDR1 and CDR2 from the germline V gene are SNHLY and FYNNEI. The CDR3 spells CASSEAGQSGTQYF. The CDR3 bases are TGTGCCAGCAGTGAAGCAGGTCAATCGGGGACCCAGTACTTC.

The chain employs TRBV12-3 or TRBV12-4 and TRBJ2-1, with 9 nucleotides matching TRBD1. V shed 3 bases and J 7 bases; nucleotides not matched to a gene: 7. CDR3 length: 15 amino acids. As DNA, the CDR3 is TGTGCCAGCAGTTTCTGGGACAGGGATAGAAATGAGCAGTTCTTC. It encodes CASSFWDRDRNEQFF.

In its sample, this clonotype was seen a few times. This sequence joins TRBV15 and TRBJ2-3; possible D gene TRBD2, 6 bases. The CDR3 totals 13 residues. Trimming left V 8 bases short and J 3 bases short, with 12 bases between. Germline V CDR1 and CDR2: LNHNV, YYDKDF (reference sequence). CDR3 residues: CATCYGGTDTQYF. The CDR3 DNA reads TGTGCCACCTGCTATGGGGGGACAGATACGCAGTATTTT.

The chain recombines TRBV12-3 or TRBV12-4 with TRBJ2-2, with TRBD2 as a possible D gene (5 bases). CDR3 size: 12 residues. Trimming pared 8 bases from V and 8 bases from J, leaving 12 bases between. CDR3 nucleotide sequence: TGTGCCAGCCGGCCGGGATTGGGGGAGCTGTTTTTT. Protein sequence: CASRPGLGELFF.